This is a list of T cell receptor beta chains from one sample in a study of CD8 T cells in ankylosing spondylitis. TCRdb used MiXCR to reprocess the 5' RACE reads, holding one entry per CDR3 protein. The sample lists some 840,000 distinct CDR3 sequences; over 9.5% were seen once. Input material: blood, either unsorted or a sorted T cell fraction (not recorded which). These receptors all come from a male donor with ankylosing spondylitis. Both conserved end residues are part of each CDR3. A D gene is named only where the DNA matches it firmly. The size of a clone is reported for some rows only, either as once, few or many, or as a class for expanded clones.

clone_size	v_call	d_call	j_call	cdr3_nt	cdr3_aa
many	TRBV10-3	NA	TRBJ1-1	TGTGCCATCAGCGGGTTTCGTACTGAAGCTTTCTTT	CAISGFRTEAFF
NA	TRBV20-1	NA	TRBJ2-3	TGCAGTGCTAGAGATCTAAGTACTAGCACAGATACGCAGTATTTT	CSARDLSTSTDTQYF
NA	TRBV7-6	NA	TRBJ2-3	TGTGCCAGCAGCTCCTCTCTACTGCGCAGGGAGAATACGCAGTATTTT	CASSSSLLRRENTQYF
NA	TRBV29-1	TRBD2	TRBJ2-7	TGCAGCGTTGGGACTAGCGGGAGAAACTACGAGCAGTACTTC	CSVGTSGRNYEQYF
many	TRBV6-1	TRBD2	TRBJ2-1	TGTGCCAGCAGTCCGAGCGGGGGGACTTACAATGAGCAGTTCTTC	CASSPSGGTYNEQFF
few	TRBV20-1	NA	TRBJ2-2	TGCAGTGCTAGAGCAGGGGTGAACGGGGAGCTGTTTTTT	CSARAGVNGELFF
NA	TRBV20-1	NA	TRBJ2-1	TGCAGTGCTAGAGATGGGACAACCAATGAGCAGTTCTTC	CSARDGTTNEQFF
few	TRBV7-6	NA	TRBJ2-7	TGTGCCAGCAGCCCAGTTCCTACCTCCTACGAGCAGTACTTC	CASSPVPTSYEQYF
many	TRBV5-1	NA	TRBJ1-2	TGCGCCAGCAGCTCTAGGACGAACTATGGCTACACCTTC	CASSSRTNYGYTF
NA	TRBV6-2/TRBV6-3	TRBD1	TRBJ2-7	TGTGCCAGCAGTGACTATTGGACAGGTTCCTACGAGCAGCACTTC	CASSDYWTGSYEQHF
NA	TRBV20-1	TRBD1	TRBJ2-3	TGCAGTGCTCGCCGTCCGGACAGGGGTGCAGATACGCAGTATTTT	CSARRPDRGADTQYF
NA	TRBV20-1	TRBD1	TRBJ1-2	TGCAGTGCACTGGGACAGGGATTTAATGGCTACACCTTC	CSALGQGFNGYTF
NA	TRBV12-3/TRBV12-4	TRBD1	TRBJ1-2	TGTGCCAGTTACTTCGGACAGGGGGCAGGGGGCTACACCTTC	CASYFGQGAGGYTF
few	TRBV28	NA	TRBJ1-2	TGTGCCAGCAGTTTTAACAATGGCTACACCTTC	CASSFNNGYTF
NA	TRBV20-1	TRBD2	TRBJ2-1	TGCAGTGCTAGATCACTAGCGGGAGGAATATACAATGAGCAGTTCTTC	CSARSLAGGIYNEQFF
NA	TRBV12-3/TRBV12-4	NA	TRBJ2-7	TGTGCCAGCAGTTTAGCACAGGTCGAGCAGTACTTC	CASSLAQVEQYF
many	TRBV5-1	NA	TRBJ2-7	TGCGCCAGCAGCCTACAGGACTTTCGAACGGACGAGCAGTACTTC	CASSLQDFRTDEQYF
few	TRBV20-1	NA	TRBJ1-1	TGCAGTGCTAGAAGACCCCGAGGGGCTTTCTTT	CSARRPRGAFF
NA	TRBV20-1	NA	TRBJ2-5	TGCAGTGCTCCGCGGGGCTACCAAGAGACCCAGTACTTC	CSAPRGYQETQYF
NA	TRBV20-1	NA	TRBJ2-7	TGCAGTGCTAGAGATGCGACAGCCTTAGCCTACGAGCAGTACTTC	CSARDATALAYEQYF
NA	TRBV20-1	TRBD1	TRBJ1-1	TGCAGTGGCATACAGGGGGCTCTCACTGAAGCTTTCTTT	CSGIQGALTEAFF
few	TRBV6-4	TRBD2	TRBJ2-2	TGTGCCAGCAGCCGCGGACTAGCGAACACCGGGGAGCTGTTTTTT	CASSRGLANTGELFF
many	TRBV25-1	NA	TRBJ2-3	TGTGCCAGCAGTGATAACAGGGGCACAGATACGCAGTATTTT	CASSDNRGTDTQYF
NA	TRBV20-1	TRBD2	TRBJ2-1	TGCAGTGCTCTAGCGGGGGGGCCCCACAATGAGCAGTTCTTC	CSALAGGPHNEQFF
many	TRBV29-1	NA	TRBJ1-1	TGCAGCGTTGATGTGGGGGGTTACACTGAAGCTTTCTTT	CSVDVGGYTEAFF
many	TRBV20-1	NA	TRBJ1-1	TGCAGTGCTAGAGATGAAGGTTTGCGGGCTTTCTTT	CSARDEGLRAFF
many	TRBV15	TRBD1	TRBJ2-3	TGTGCCACCAGCAGAGGGGACAGGGGGCCAGATACGCAGTATTTT	CATSRGDRGPDTQYF
many	TRBV6-1	TRBD1	TRBJ1-2	TGTGCCAGCAGGTGGGACAGAAACTATGGCTACACCTTC	CASRWDRNYGYTF
NA	TRBV5-1	TRBD2	TRBJ2-5	TGCGCCAGCAGCTGGACCTTGACTAGCGGGAGTGAGACCCAGTACTTC	CASSWTLTSGSETQYF
once	TRBV5-1	NA	TRBJ2-2	TGCGCCAGCGGCTCTCAGTTGAACACCGGGGAGCTGTTTTTT	CASGSQLNTGELFF
many	TRBV5-1	NA	TRBJ1-2	TGCGCCAGCAGCTTTGATTCCGGGCTCTCCTATGGCTACACCTTC	CASSFDSGLSYGYTF
many	TRBV20-1	TRBD2	TRBJ2-5	TGCAGTGCAAGGACTAGCGGAGAGACCCAGTACTTC	CSARTSGETQYF
NA	TRBV6-2/TRBV6-3	NA	TRBJ1-1	TGTGCCAGCAGGGGATGGGCAGGGGACCTGGAAAAAGCTTTCTTT	CASRGWAGDLEKAFF
NA	TRBV28	TRBD2	TRBJ2-7	TGTGCCAGCATCCCCCGGGGAGGGTACTCCTACGAGCAGTACTTC	CASIPRGGYSYEQYF
NA	TRBV20-1	NA	TRBJ2-3	TGCAGTGCTAGCGGGGGCGCCGCTGACTTT	CSASGGAADF
NA	TRBV20-1	TRBD1	TRBJ2-2	TGCAGTGCTGTAGAGACAGGGATCACCGGGGAGCTGTTTTTT	CSAVETGITGELFF
many	TRBV5-6	NA	TRBJ2-7	TGTGCCAGCAGCTTCCCGGGCGAGCAGTACTTC	CASSFPGEQYF
NA	TRBV4-3	NA	TRBJ2-1	TGCGCCAGCAGCCAAGTCCAGGGTGAGCAGTTCTTC	CASSQVQGEQFF
NA	TRBV15	TRBD2	TRBJ2-5	TGTGCCACCAGCAGAGATCCCCCTAGCGGGAGGGGGGAGACCCAGTACTTC	CATSRDPPSGRGETQYF
many	TRBV6-1	NA	TRBJ1-1	TGTGCCAGCAGGGATAACACTGAAGCTTTCTTT	CASRDNTEAFF
NA	TRBV9	TRBD2	TRBJ2-3	TGTGCCAGCAGTCAGGGACTAGCGGGGCTTGCGCAGTATTTT	CASSQGLAGLAQYF
NA	TRBV7-9	NA	TRBJ2-7	TGTGCCAGCAGCTTAGGAGCTAGCTCCTACTCCTACGAGCAGTACTTC	CASSLGASSYSYEQYF
many	TRBV6-5	NA	TRBJ1-1	TGTGCCAGCAGTTACTCGGGAGGGGACACTGAAGCTTTCTTT	CASSYSGGDTEAFF
many	TRBV29-1	TRBD1	TRBJ1-3	TGCAGCGTGGAAGGGACAGGGGCTTTCTCTGGAAACACCATATATTTT	CSVEGTGAFSGNTIYF
NA	TRBV29-1	NA	TRBJ2-2	TGCAGCGTTCGTAACACCGGGGAGCTGTTTTTT	CSVRNTGELFF
NA	TRBV20-1	NA	TRBJ1-5	TGCAGTGCTGCACAGGGTTATCAGCCCCAGCATTTT	CSAAQGYQPQHF
few	TRBV12-3/TRBV12-4	NA	TRBJ1-5	TGTGCCAGCAGGCGGCAGCTCAATCAGCCCCAGCATTTT	CASRRQLNQPQHF
NA	TRBV4-1	NA	TRBJ1-2	TGCGCCAGCAGCTACAACGGGGACTATGGCTACACCTTC	CASSYNGDYGYTF
few	TRBV15	NA	TRBJ1-6	TGTGCCACCAGCAGAGATGGTATGAATTCACCCCTCCACTTT	CATSRDGMNSPLHF
few	TRBV7-9	NA	TRBJ2-1	TGTGCCAGCAGCTACCCAGGACGCTACAATGAGCAGTTCTTC	CASSYPGRYNEQFF
NA	TRBV14	TRBD2	TRBJ2-7	TGTGCCAGCAGCCAGAGACGCCTTAGCGGGTTGGACTCCTCCTACGAGCAGTACTTC	CASSQRRLSGLDSSYEQYF
NA	TRBV7-2	TRBD1	TRBJ2-3	TGTGCCATAAAGCAGGGGGCCCTTTTCGATACGCAGTATTTT	CAIKQGALFDTQYF
many	TRBV27	TRBD2	TRBJ2-5	TGTGCCAGCAGTTTCGGGAGGCGGGAGACCCAGTACTTC	CASSFGRRETQYF